A single sample is the source of the 15 T cell receptor beta chains below, sequenced in a study of blood T cell repertoires in COVID-19. The data were produced by immunoSEQ multiplex PCR, yet TCRdb's version contains in-frame clones alone and is incomplete. The sample yields approximately 350,000 clones, approximately 88% seen once. Sequencing was performed on peripheral blood. The receptors here all came from a woman aged 25 to 39 with COVID-19, enrolled during active disease.

The chain has TRBV4-3 and TRBJ2-1, with 10 bases aligning to TRBD2. Germline V gene sequence: CDR1 LGHNA, CDR2 YSLEER. The CDR3 has 20 amino acids. With V trimmed by 4 bases and J by 5 bases, 20 bases remained unmatched. As DNA, the CDR3 is TGCGCCAGCAGCCCCTTGATAGCGGGAGGAGGCCTTCGCCCGAACAATGAGCAGTTCTTC. Translating gives CASSPLIAGGGLRPNNEQFF.

The V and J genes are TRBV6-2 or TRBV6-3 and TRBJ2-4; TRBD1 matches 9 bases. V dropped 0 bases and J dropped 2; count of bases not matched to a gene: 14. CDR3 size: 20 residues. In germline, CDR1 is MNHEY, CDR2 SVGEGT. CDR3 in amino acids: CASSYSRGQGGTISKNIQYF. The CDR3 DNA follows: TGTGCCAGCAGTTACTCCCGGGGACAGGGAGGAACAATATCCAAAAACATTCAGTACTTC.

This chain joins TRBV7-9 and TRBJ2-6; unclear D gene. Germline lookup yields CDR1 SEHNR and CDR2 FQNEAQ (reference sequence). Trimming cost V 6 bases and J 1 base, with 7 bases left between them. This CDR3 region has 14 residues. The CDR3 loop is CASSFPSGANVLTF. DNA of the CDR3: TGTGCCAGCAGTTTCCCTTCTGGGGCCAACGTCCTGACTTTC.

This chain links TRBV3-1 (or the pseudogene TRBV3-2) with TRBJ2-4, with TRBD1 matching over 7 bases. The CDR3 covers 15 residues. V lost 1 base to trimming and J lost 7 bases; unmatched junction nucleotides: 7. Germline V gives CDR1 LGHDT, CDR2 YNNKEL (reference sequence). The CDR3 coding sequence is TGTGCCAGCAGCCAAGCGGGACAGTACGGGAACATTCAGTACTTC. Translated: CASSQAGQYGNIQYF.

The chain has TRBV7-9 and TRBJ1-1, with TRBD1 matching 7 bases. Germline-derived CDR1 and CDR2 are SEHNR and FQNEAQ (reference sequence). CDR3 length: 15 amino acids. J lost 2 bases, V lost 5 bases, and 8 bases had no gene match. CDR3 in DNA: TGTGCCAGCAGCACTGGGACAGCTCTAAACACTGAAGCTTTCTTT. As protein: CASSTGTALNTEAFF.

The chain is built from TRBV5-6 and TRBJ2-1; TRBD2 matches 11 bases. This CDR3 has 15 residues. The junction had 6 bases not matched to a gene; V was cut back by 6 bases and J by 4 bases. CDR1 SGHDT and CDR2 YYEEEE come from the germline V gene. As DNA, the CDR3 is TGTGCCAGCACCCCGGGACTAGCGGCTTACAATGAGCAGTTCTTC. Translated, it gives CASTPGLAAYNEQFF.

This chain's CDR3 is CASTMGGSRYGYTF. As DNA, the CDR3 is TGTGCCAGCACAATGGGCGGGAGCCGTTACGGCTACACCTTC. This chain uses TRBV28 with TRBJ1-2; D is unclear. Germline loops: CDR1 MDHEN, CDR2 SYDVKM. This CDR3 is built from 14 residues. The V gene lost 7 bases and the J gene lost 8 bases, with 20 bases spanning the gap.

The genes are TRBV5-5 and TRBJ2-7, with 7 bases that match TRBD1. CDR3 length: 14 amino acids. V lost 2 bases, J lost 3 bases, and 5 bases stayed unmatched. Germline CDR1 and CDR2: SGHKS and YYEKEE (reference sequence). The DNA for the CDR3 is TGTGCCAGCAGCTTTTGGCAGGGGGACTACGAGCAGTACTTC. Its protein is CASSFWQGDYEQYF.

The chain is built from TRBV6-5 and TRBJ2-4; 9 positions agree with TRBD1. Germline assignment: CDR1 MNHEY and CDR2 SVGAGI. V shed 4 bases and J 9 bases; nucleotides not matched to a gene: 7. This CDR3 has 14 amino acids. The chain's CDR3 is CASSSPGQGGIQYF. The CDR3, as DNA: TGTGCCAGCAGTTCACCGGGACAGGGAGGCATTCAGTACTTC.

The chain combines TRBV27 with TRBJ2-1; a possible D gene is TRBD1 (5 bases). Germline CDR1 is MNHEY and CDR2 is SMNVEV (reference sequence). CDR3 size: 16 residues. Trimming pared 2 bases from V and 5 bases from J, leaving 16 bases between. The CDR3 nucleotides are TGTGCCAGCAGTTTAGTGAGGATGGGGCATAACAATGAGCAGTTCTTC. Amino acid sequence: CASSLVRMGHNNEQFF.

This chain uses TRBV7-2 with TRBJ1-1; D remains ambiguous. The CDR3 extends over 11 amino acids. Germline V gives CDR1 SGHTA, CDR2 FQGNSA. Trimming cost V 5 bases and J 6 bases, with 7 bases left between them. CDR3 region: CASSPTAEAFF. The DNA for the CDR3 is TGTGCCAGCAGCCCCACGGCTGAAGCTTTCTTT. Using reference TRBV7-2 and TRBJ1-1 for the parts outside the CDR3, the full variable domain is GAGVSQSPSNKVTEKGKDVELRCDPISGHTALYWYRQSLGQGLEFLIYFQGNSAPDKSGLPSDRFSAERTGGSVSTLTIQRTQQEDSAVYLCASSPTAEAFFGQGTRLTVV.

This chain connects TRBV28 to TRBJ1-2; tentatively, D is TRBD1 (6 bases). Between the trimmed V and J ends, which lost 7 bases and 5 bases, there was a span of 20 bases. CDR1 MDHEN and CDR2 SYDVKM come from the germline V gene. The CDR3 runs to 15 residues. The CDR3, as DNA: TGTGCCAGCAATCTCAGGGGAGGGTCGGGGTATGGCTACACCTTC. It translates to CASNLRGGSGYGYTF.

The chain combines TRBV29-1 with TRBJ1-2, with 9 bases fitting TRBD1. Germline lookup yields CDR1 SQVTM and CDR2 ANQGSEA. The V and J ends lost 5 bases and 8 bases, in that order; junction bases with no gene match: 6. The CDR3 has 12 residues. DNA of the CDR3: TGCAGCGTTCTTTACAGGGGGCAGGGCTACACCTTC. Translation gives CSVLYRGQGYTF.

V gene TRBV30 combines with J gene TRBJ2-7; 7 bases fit TRBD1. Germline V gene lookup returns CDR1 GTSNPN and CDR2 SVGIG (reference sequence). The trim removed 2 bases at V and 2 bases at J, leaving 9 bases unmatched. CDR3 size: 15 residues. CDR3 protein: CAWSNPRQGAYEQYV. The CDR3 coding sequence is TGTGCCTGGAGTAACCCTCGACAGGGAGCCTACGAGCAGTACGTC.

The gene calls are TRBV15 and TRBJ1-1; unclear D gene. Trimming took 4 bases from V and 6 from J, leaving 9 bases between them. The CDR3 is 12 residues long. The V gene's germline CDR1 is LNHNV and CDR2 YYDKDF (reference sequence). This CDR3 is CATSIPGAEAFF. The CDR3 region has the DNA TGTGCCACCAGCATACCCGGGGCTGAAGCTTTCTTT.